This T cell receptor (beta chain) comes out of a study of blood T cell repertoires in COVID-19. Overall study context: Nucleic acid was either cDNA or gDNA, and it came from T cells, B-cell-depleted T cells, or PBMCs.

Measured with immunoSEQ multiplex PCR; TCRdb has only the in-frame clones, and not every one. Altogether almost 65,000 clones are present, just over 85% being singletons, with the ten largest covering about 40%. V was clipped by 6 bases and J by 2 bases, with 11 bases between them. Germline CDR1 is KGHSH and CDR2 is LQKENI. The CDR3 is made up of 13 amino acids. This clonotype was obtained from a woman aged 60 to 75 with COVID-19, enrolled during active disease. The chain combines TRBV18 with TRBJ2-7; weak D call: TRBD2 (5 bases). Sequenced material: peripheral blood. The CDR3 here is CASSPPGAYEQYF. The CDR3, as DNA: TGTGCCAGCTCCCCCCCCGGGGCCTACGAGCAGTACTTC.